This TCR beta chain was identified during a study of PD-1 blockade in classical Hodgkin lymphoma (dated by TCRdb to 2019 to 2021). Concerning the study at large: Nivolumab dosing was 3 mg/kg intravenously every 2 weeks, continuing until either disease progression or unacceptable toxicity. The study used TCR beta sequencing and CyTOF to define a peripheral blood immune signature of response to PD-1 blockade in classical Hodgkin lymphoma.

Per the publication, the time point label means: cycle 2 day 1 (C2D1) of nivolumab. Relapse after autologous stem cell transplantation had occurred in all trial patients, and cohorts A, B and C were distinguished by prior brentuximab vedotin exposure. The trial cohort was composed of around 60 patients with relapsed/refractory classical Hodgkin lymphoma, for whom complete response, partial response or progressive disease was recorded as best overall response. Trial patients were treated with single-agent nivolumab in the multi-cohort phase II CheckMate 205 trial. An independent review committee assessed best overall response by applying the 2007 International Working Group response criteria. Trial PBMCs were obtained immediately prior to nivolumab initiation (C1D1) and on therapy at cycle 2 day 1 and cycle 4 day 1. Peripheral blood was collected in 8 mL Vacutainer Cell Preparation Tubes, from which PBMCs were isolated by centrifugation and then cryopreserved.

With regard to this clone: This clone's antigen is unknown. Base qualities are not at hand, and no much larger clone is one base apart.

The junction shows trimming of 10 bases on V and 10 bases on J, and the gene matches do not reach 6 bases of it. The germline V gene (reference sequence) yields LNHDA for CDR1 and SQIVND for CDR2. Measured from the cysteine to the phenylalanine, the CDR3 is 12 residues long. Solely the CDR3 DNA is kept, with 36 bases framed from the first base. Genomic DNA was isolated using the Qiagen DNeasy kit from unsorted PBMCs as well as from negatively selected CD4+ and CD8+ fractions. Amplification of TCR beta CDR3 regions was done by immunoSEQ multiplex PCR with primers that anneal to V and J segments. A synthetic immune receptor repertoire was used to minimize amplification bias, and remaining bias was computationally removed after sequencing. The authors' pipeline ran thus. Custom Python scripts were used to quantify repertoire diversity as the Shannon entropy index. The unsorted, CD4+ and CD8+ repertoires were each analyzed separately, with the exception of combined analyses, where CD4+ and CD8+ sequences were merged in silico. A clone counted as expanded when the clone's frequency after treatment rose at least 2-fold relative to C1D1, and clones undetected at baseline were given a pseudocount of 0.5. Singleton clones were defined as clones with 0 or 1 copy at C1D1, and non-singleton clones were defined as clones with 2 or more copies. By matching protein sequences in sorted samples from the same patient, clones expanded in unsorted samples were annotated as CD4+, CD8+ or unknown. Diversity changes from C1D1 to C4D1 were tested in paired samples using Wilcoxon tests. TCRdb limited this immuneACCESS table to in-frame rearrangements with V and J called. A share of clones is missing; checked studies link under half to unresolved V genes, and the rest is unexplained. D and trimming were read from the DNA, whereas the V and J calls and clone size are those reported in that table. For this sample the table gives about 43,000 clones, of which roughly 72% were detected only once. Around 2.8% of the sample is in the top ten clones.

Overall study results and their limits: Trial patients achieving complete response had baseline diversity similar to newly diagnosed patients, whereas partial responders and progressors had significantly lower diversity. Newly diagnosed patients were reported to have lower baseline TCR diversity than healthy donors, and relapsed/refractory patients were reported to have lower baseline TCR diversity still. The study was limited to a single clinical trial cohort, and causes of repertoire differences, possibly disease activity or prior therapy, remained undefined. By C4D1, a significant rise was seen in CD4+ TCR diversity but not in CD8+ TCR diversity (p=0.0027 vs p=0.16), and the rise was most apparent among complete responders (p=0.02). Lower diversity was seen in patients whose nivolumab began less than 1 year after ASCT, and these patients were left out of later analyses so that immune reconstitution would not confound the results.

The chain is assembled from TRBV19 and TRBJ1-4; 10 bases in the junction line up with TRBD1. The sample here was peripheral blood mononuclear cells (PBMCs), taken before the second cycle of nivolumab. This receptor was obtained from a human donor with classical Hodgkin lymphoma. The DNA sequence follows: TGTGCCACCGGACAGGGGGAGGGAAAACTGTTTTTT. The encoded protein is CATGQGEGKLFF.